This section outlines one TCR beta chain sequence together with its context. Healthy donors constituted the controls, which were matched for age and sex. Negative isolation yielded CD4+ and CD8+ T cells, and FACS enriched TEMRA cells. The data belong to a study of CD8 T cells in Susac syndrome. Random hexamers were used to reverse transcribe the RNA input (0.5 to 1 ug). TCRdb recomputed calls from the immunoSEQ multiplex PCR reads with MiXCR, one row per CDR3 protein. Here the sample spans fewer than 250,000 distinct CDR3 sequences, 85% to 95% being singletons. Germline V gene sequence: CDR1 DFQATT, CDR2 SNEGSKA (reference sequence). This CDR3 is 14 amino acids long. V dropped 5 bases and J dropped 7; count of bases not matched to a gene: 6.

Sample: CD4+ T cells from PBMCs. The origin of this receptor is a human donor in good health. The chain is built from TRBV20-1 and TRBJ1-6; TRBD1 aligns across 9 bases. CDR3 bases: TGCAGTGCTTCGCCGACAGGGGGGAATTCACCCCTCCACTTT. It specifies CSASPTGGNSPLHF.